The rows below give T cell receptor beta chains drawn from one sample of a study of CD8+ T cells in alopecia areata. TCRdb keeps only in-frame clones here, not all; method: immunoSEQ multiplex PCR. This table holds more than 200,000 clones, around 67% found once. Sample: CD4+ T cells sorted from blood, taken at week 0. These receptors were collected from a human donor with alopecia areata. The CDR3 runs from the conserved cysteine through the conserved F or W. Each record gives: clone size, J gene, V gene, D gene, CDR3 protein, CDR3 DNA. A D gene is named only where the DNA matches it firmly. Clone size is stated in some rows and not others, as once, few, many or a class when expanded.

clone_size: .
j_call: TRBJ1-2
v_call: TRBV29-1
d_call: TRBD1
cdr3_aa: CSVSRQGVNGYTF
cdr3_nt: TGCAGCGTTTCCCGACAGGGGGTAAATGGCTACACCTTC

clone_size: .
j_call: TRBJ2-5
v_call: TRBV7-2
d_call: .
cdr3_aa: CASSLDRAIQETQYF
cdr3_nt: TGTGCCAGCAGCTTAGACAGGGCAATCCAAGAGACCCAGTACTTC

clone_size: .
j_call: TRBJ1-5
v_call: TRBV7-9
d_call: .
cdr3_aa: CASSYDWNQPQHF
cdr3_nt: TGTGCCAGCAGCTATGATTGGAATCAGCCCCAGCATTTT

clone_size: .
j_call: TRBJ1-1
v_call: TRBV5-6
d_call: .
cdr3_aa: CASSIPPDKSAFF
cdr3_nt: TGTGCCAGCAGCATCCCCCCGGACAAGTCAGCTTTCTTT

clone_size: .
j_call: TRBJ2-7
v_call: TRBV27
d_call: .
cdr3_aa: CASSLRGIADILYEQYF
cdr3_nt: TGTGCCAGCAGTTTAAGGGGCATCGCGGACATCCTCTACGAGCAGTACTTC

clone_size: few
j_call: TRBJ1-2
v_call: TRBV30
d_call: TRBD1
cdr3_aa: CAWIIDRAHGYTF
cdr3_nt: TGTGCCTGGATCATTGACAGGGCGCATGGCTACACCTTC

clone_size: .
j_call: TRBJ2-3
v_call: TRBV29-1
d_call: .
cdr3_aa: CSVRTSTDTQYF
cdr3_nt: TGCAGCGTGAGAACTAGCACAGATACGCAGTATTTT

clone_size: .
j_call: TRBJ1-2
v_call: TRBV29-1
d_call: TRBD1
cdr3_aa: CSAGQESYGYTF
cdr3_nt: TGCAGCGCTGGACAGGAGAGCTATGGCTACACCTTC

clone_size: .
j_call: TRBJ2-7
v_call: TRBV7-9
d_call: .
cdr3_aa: CASSPSGWSEQYF
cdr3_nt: TGTGCCAGCAGCCCCAGTGGTTGGAGCGAGCAGTACTTC

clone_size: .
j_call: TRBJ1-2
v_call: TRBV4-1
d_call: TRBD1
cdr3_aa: CASSRPGQAGSGYTF
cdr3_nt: TGCGCCAGCAGCCGTCCGGGACAGGCGGGGTCTGGCTACACCTTC

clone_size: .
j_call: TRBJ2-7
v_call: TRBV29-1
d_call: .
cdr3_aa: CSALQGYEQYF
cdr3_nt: TGCAGCGCCTTACAGGGTTACGAGCAGTACTTC